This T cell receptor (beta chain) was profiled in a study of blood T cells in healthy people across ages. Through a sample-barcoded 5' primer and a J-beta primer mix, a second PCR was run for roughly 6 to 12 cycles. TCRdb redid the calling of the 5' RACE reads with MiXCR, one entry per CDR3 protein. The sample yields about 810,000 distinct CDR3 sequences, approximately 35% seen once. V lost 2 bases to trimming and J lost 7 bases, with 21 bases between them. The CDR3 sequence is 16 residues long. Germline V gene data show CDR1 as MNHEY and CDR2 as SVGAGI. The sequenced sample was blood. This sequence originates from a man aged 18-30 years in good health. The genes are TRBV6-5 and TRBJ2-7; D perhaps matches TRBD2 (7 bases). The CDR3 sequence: CASSYLVGGPRNEQYF. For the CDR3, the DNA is TGTGCCAGCAGTTACCTCGTGGGGGGGCCGAGAAATGAGCAGTACTTC.